This is a list of T cell receptor beta chains from one sample in a study of regulatory T cells in long-lasting Graves disease. In TCRdb, the multiplex PCR reads were re-called with MiXCR into one record per CDR3 protein. The sample lists hundreds of thousands of distinct CDR3 sequences, around 13% occurring once. These same data were also listed under a study on T cells in Graves' hyperthyroidism and ophthalmopathy.

The sample here was peripheral blood mononuclear cells (PBMCs), taken at new diagnosis, from a patient treated with antithyroid drugs. The receptor source for this set is a woman in her twenties or thirties with Graves disease. Both conserved end residues are part of each CDR3. A D gene is named only where the DNA matches it firmly. Clone size is given for some rows only: seen once, a few or many times, or a class if the clone is expanded.

clone size	D gene	V gene	CDR3 length	J gene	CDR3 DNA	CDR3 protein
few	TRBD2	TRBV3-1	11	TRBJ2-1	TGTGCCAGCAGCCAGGGGGGGGGGCAGTTCTTC	CASSQGGGQFF
many	TRBD2	TRBV7-2	16	TRBJ2-2	TGTGCCAGCAGCTTGGATAGCGGGAGGGACACCGGGGAGCTGTTTTTT	CASSLDSGRDTGELFF
NA	TRBD1	TRBV5-1	15	TRBJ2-2	TGCGCCAGCAGCGCGGACAGGCAATTCACCGGGGAGCTGTTTTTT	CASSADRQFTGELFF
many	TRBD1	TRBV7-9	15	TRBJ2-2	TGTGCCAGCAGTGAACAGGGGATGCTTCCCGGGGAGCTGTTTTTT	CASSEQGMLPGELFF
NA	NA	TRBV5-6	14	TRBJ2-5	TGTGCCAGCAGCTGGGAACAGGGCCAAGAGACCCAGTACTTC	CASSWEQGQETQYF
many	TRBD1	TRBV7-9	16	TRBJ2-1	TGTGCCAGCAGCTTAATAGGCACAGGGGGCTACAATGAGCAGTTCTTC	CASSLIGTGGYNEQFF
NA	NA	TRBV24-1	13	TRBJ2-2	TGTGCCACCTACGCTCCTGAAACCGGGGAGCTGTTTTTT	CATYAPETGELFF
many	TRBD1	TRBV28	15	TRBJ1-5	TGTGCCAGCAGTTCCCGGGACAGGGGCGATCAGCCCCAGCATTTT	CASSSRDRGDQPQHF
many	NA	TRBV12-3/TRBV12-4	14	TRBJ1-6	TGTGCCAGCAGTTTCGGGAGAGACAATTCACCCCTCCACTTT	CASSFGRDNSPLHF
many	NA	TRBV7-9	16	TRBJ1-4	TGTGCCAGCAGCTTAGGGCAGGGCTCGTTCGATGAAAAACTGTTTTTT	CASSLGQGSFDEKLFF
many	NA	TRBV6-2/TRBV6-3	18	TRBJ2-5	TGTGCCAGCAGGGCACTAAACGGATACGGGACACTTCTTGAGACCCAGTACTTC	CASRALNGYGTLLETQYF
few	NA	TRBV20-1	15	TRBJ1-2	TGCAGTGCTAGAGATTTTACAGGAGACAACTATGGCTACACCTTC	CSARDFTGDNYGYTF
many	TRBD1	TRBV18	16	TRBJ2-5	TGTGCCAGCTCACCACCCCGGGACAGGGGGCGAGAGACCCAGTACTTC	CASSPPRDRGRETQYF
many	NA	TRBV11-2	15	TRBJ2-5	TGTGCCAGCAGCTTAGAGAGGCGGGCCCAAGAGACCCAGTACTTC	CASSLERRAQETQYF
many	NA	TRBV4-3	13	TRBJ2-5	TGCGCCAGCAGCAAGTCGGTGGGGGAGACCCAGTACTTC	CASSKSVGETQYF
many	NA	TRBV13	13	TRBJ1-4	TGTGCCAGCAGCTTCGGGGGGAATGAAAAACTGTTTTTT	CASSFGGNEKLFF
many	NA	TRBV20-1	14	TRBJ1-1	TGCAGTGCTAAGTTTCGGGAGATAAACACTGAAGCTTTCTTT	CSAKFREINTEAFF
many	NA	TRBV7-3	14	TRBJ2-3	TGTGCCAGCAGCTTAATGGGGGGAACAGATACGCAGTATTTT	CASSLMGGTDTQYF
many	NA	TRBV11-2	16	TRBJ2-1	TGTGCCAGCAGCTTAGACCTCGTGGGAGTAATCGATGAGCAGTTCTTC	CASSLDLVGVIDEQFF
many	NA	TRBV2	13	TRBJ2-1	TGTGCCAGCACTCAGAGCTCCTACAATGAGCAGTTCTTC	CASTQSSYNEQFF
many	NA	TRBV20-1	14	TRBJ2-2	TGCAGTGCTAGGATTCAACAGGGAACCGGGGAGCTGTTTTTT	CSARIQQGTGELFF
many	NA	TRBV7-2	14	TRBJ2-5	TGTGCCAGCAGCTTAAACAGGCCTCAAGGGACCCAGTACTTC	CASSLNRPQGTQYF
NA	TRBD2	TRBV28	19	TRBJ2-1	TGTGCCAGCTCGTTGACTAGCGGGAGTCCAACGAATGGGTACAATGAGCAGTTCTTC	CASSLTSGSPTNGYNEQFF
many	TRBD2	TRBV5-8	14	TRBJ2-7	TGTGCCAGCAGCTTGCCGGGGGGGTACTACGAGCAGTACTTC	CASSLPGGYYEQYF
many	NA	TRBV6-5	15	TRBJ1-1	TGTGCCAGCAGTTACGCAACAGGGTGGAACACTGAAGCTTTCTTT	CASSYATGWNTEAFF
many	NA	TRBV2	12	TRBJ1-1	TGTGCCAGCAGCACAGGGAACACTGAAGCTTTCTTT	CASSTGNTEAFF
NA	TRBD2	TRBV6-1	16	TRBJ2-3	TGTGCCAGCAGGAGACTAGCGGGGGAGGGCACAGATACGCAGTATTTT	CASRRLAGEGTDTQYF
NA	NA	TRBV18	14	TRBJ2-1	TGTGCCAGCTCACCCCAGACAGGAGGCAATGAGCAGTTCTTC	CASSPQTGGNEQFF
many	NA	TRBV25-1	14	TRBJ1-2	TGTGCCAGCAGTGAATTGGGCAGGGACTATGGCTACACCTTC	CASSELGRDYGYTF
many	NA	TRBV15	14	TRBJ2-3	TGTGCCACCAGCAGAGTGCGGGAACCAGATACGCAGTATTTT	CATSRVREPDTQYF
few	TRBD1	TRBV9	16	TRBJ2-5	TGTGCCAGCAGCGTGGGGACAGGAGCGTACCAAGAGACCCAGTACTTC	CASSVGTGAYQETQYF
few	NA	TRBV10-3	14	TRBJ1-1	TGTGCCATCAGTGCAGGGAGTATGAACACTGAAGCTTTCTTT	CAISAGSMNTEAFF
many	NA	TRBV12-3/TRBV12-4	16	TRBJ1-6	TGTGCCAGCAGTTCCGTGCGACCGGGCGGAGGATCACCCCTCCACTTT	CASSSVRPGGGSPLHF